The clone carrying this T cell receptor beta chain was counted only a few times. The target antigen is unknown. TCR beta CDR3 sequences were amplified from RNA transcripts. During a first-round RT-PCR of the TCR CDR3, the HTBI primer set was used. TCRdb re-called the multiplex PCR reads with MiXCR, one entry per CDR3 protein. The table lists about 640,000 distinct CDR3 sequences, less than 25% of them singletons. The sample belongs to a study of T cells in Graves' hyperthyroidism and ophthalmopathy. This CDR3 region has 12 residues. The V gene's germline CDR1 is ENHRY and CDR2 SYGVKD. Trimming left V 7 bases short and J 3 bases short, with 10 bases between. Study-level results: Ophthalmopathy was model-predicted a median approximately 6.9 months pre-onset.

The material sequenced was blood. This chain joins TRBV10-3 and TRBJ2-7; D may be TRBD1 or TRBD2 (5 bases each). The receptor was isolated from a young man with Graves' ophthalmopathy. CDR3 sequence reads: CAITRDGYEQYF. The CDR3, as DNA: TGTGCCATCACCAGGGACGGCTACGAGCAGTACTTC.